This T cell receptor (beta chain) was sequenced for a study of patients and donors after allogeneic stem cell transplantation. CDR3 size: 15 residues. CDR1 and CDR2 from the germline V gene are LGHNA and YNFKEQ. V lost 0 bases and J 3 bases, leaving 8 bases between the germline ends. TCRdb re-called the RT-PCR reads through MiXCR, storing one row per CDR3 protein. The table records more than 150,000 distinct CDR3 sequences, 24% of them present only once. This receptor was obtained from a human donor who was either an allogeneic HSCT recipient or a stem cell or donor lymphocyte infusion donor (not recorded which). It is not recorded whose cells these are; they may come from a transplant donor. The chain couples TRBV4-2 to TRBJ2-2; D call uncertain. Material: blood, either unsorted or a sorted T cell fraction (not recorded which). The CDR3 region has the DNA TGTGCCAGCAGCCAAGAACCCGAGCACACCGGGGAGCTGTTTTTT. Protein: CASSQEPEHTGELFF.